The 8 T cell receptor beta chains below come from one sample, sequenced in a study of T-cell reconstitution after alpha-beta-depleted transplantation in children. Unique molecular identifiers were used in preparing the TCRbeta library. One entry per CDR3 protein results from TCRdb running MiXCR on the PCR reads. This sample has over 150,000 distinct CDR3 sequences; 5% to 7.5% occur once, and the top ten carry about 4.3%. This specimen was PBMCs, taken before TCRalphabeta/CD19-depleted stem cell transplant. These receptors were obtained from a girl in the first two years of life with combined immunodeficiency, due to receive a stem cell transplant.

This clonotype was counted ten times or more. This chain joins TRBV29-1 and TRBJ2-3; 8 bases are shared with TRBD1. The germline gives CDR1 SQVTM, CDR2 ANQGSEA. J was trimmed by 4 bases and V by 4 bases; bases with no gene match: 7. The CDR3 totals 14 residues. The CDR3 nucleotides are TGCAGCGTTGCTGGACAGGGAGTTTCAGATACGCAGTATTTT. Protein: CSVAGQGVSDTQYF.

This clonotype was counted ten times or more. V is TRBV29-1 and J is TRBJ1-2, with D unclear. V was shortened by 2 bases and J by 0 bases, with 13 bases between the two germline ends. This CDR3 has 15 residues. CDR1 and CDR2 from the germline V gene are SQVTM and ANQGSEA. The CDR3 reads CSVENGASANYGYTF. The CDR3 region has the DNA TGCAGCGTTGAAAACGGCGCCAGTGCTAACTATGGCTACACCTTC.

This clonotype was counted ten times or more. The CDR3 here is CASSLVAGEETQYF. As DNA, the CDR3 is TGTGCCAGCAGTTTAGTGGCAGGGGAAGAGACCCAGTACTTC. The chain links TRBV28 to TRBJ2-5; weak D call: TRBD1 (6 bases). CDR1 is MDHEN, CDR2 SYDVKM, per germline. This CDR3 comprises 14 residues. Trimming took 2 bases from V and 3 from J, leaving 10 bases between them.

At least ten counts were recorded for this clonotype. This sequence joins TRBV12-3 or TRBV12-4 and TRBJ2-7; the D gene is possibly TRBD2 (5 bases). The CDR3 is 11 amino acids. V lost 5 bases to trimming and J lost 5 bases, with 7 bases between them. CDR3 coding DNA: TGTGCCAGCAGTGGAGGCCACGAGCAGTACTTC. Encoded protein: CASSGGHEQYF.

The table lists this clonotype with many counts. The chain is built from TRBV29-1 and TRBJ2-1; TRBD2 is a possible D gene (6 bases). The CDR3 is 13 amino acids. Germline V gives CDR1 SQVTM, CDR2 ANQGSEA. Trimming removed 6 bases from V and 8 bases from J, with 17 bases in between. The CDR3 DNA sequence: TGCAGCGTAGAGGGACCTAGCGACGATGAGCAGTTCTTC. This translates into CSVEGPSDDEQFF.

This clonotype has at least ten counts. The CDR3 protein is CASSYDPGGSNQPQHF. DNA for the CDR3: TGTGCCAGCAGTTACGATCCAGGGGGTAGCAATCAGCCCCAGCATTTT. The chain carries TRBV6-2 or TRBV6-3 and TRBJ1-5, with TRBD1 identical over 7 bases. This CDR3 has 16 amino acids. Trimming took 2 bases from V and 0 from J; bases not matched to a gene: 4. Germline V gene data show CDR1 as MNHEY and CDR2 as SVGEGT.

This clonotype was detected many times. The CDR3 DNA reads as TGTGCCAGCAGCTCGGGACCCGCCCGAGGCAATCAGCCCCAGCATTTT. It encodes CASSSGPARGNQPQHF. This chain uses TRBV7-6 with TRBJ1-5; D possibly corresponds to TRBD1 (5 bases). With 4 bases removed from V and 2 bases from J, the gap between germline ends came to 15 bases. Per the germline V gene, CDR1 is SGHVS and CDR2 is FNYEAQ. This CDR3 has 16 residues.

V is TRBV28 and J is TRBJ2-4; D is unclear. The CDR3 is 12 amino acids. The V and J ends lost 4 bases and 6 bases respectively, with 7 bases between them. Germline lookup yields CDR1 MDHEN and CDR2 SYDVKM. The CDR3, as DNA: TGTGCCAGCAGTTATCTGAGAAACATTCAGTACTTC. This sequence encodes CASSYLRNIQYF.